These 18 T cell receptor beta chains originate from one sample sequenced in a study of T cell repertoires in cytomegalovirus infection. Their cognate antigens are unknown. TCRdb reprocessed the reads via MiXCR and lists one record per CDR3 protein. There are roughly 990,000 distinct CDR3 sequences in the sample; approximately 31% occur only once, and 11% to 15% lies in the top ten. The sample was cultured CD8+ T cells from PBMCs, taken from culture after CMV antigen stimulation. All receptors come from a human donor in good health (CMV status not recorded). Some clones in this sample may be carry-over from other donors' samples.

The rearrangement uses TRBV12-3 or TRBV12-4 and TRBJ1-2; 7 bases fit TRBD1. This CDR3 is 12 amino acids long. V shed 7 bases, J shed 7 bases, and the junction held 6 bases outside the gene matches. Written as DNA, the CDR3 is TGTGCCAGCACCCCGACAGGGCTTGGCTACACCTTC. This encodes CASTPTGLGYTF.

This chain uses TRBV6-2 or TRBV6-3 with TRBJ1-1; a weak D match, TRBD1 (5 bases). Trimming removed 5 bases at V and 0 bases at J, with 13 bases between. The CDR3 is 15 residues long. The germline gives CDR1 MNHEY, CDR2 SVGEGT. The CDR3 coding sequence is TGTGCCAGCAGTCCTCAGGGTAACATGAACACTGAAGCTTTCTTT. Amino acid sequence: CASSPQGNMNTEAFF.

This clonotype was seen more than once but under ten times. V usage is TRBV20-1 and J usage is TRBJ1-1; TRBD1 might be the D (6 bases). Between the trimmed V and J ends, which lost 5 bases and 0 bases, there was a span of 10 bases. The CDR3 runs to 13 residues. CDR1 DFQATT and CDR2 SNEGSKA come from the germline V gene (reference sequence). CDR3 protein: CSAEQGLNTEAFF. CDR3 in DNA: TGCAGTGCTGAACAGGGTTTGAACACTGAAGCTTTCTTT.

The CDR3 protein is CASSFGVGGKSPLHF. The CDR3 coding sequence is TGTGCCAGCAGTTTCGGGGTGGGGGGAAAATCACCCCTCCACTTT. V gene TRBV27 combines with J gene TRBJ1-6; D is perhaps TRBD1 (5 bases). Germline CDR1 reads MNHEY; CDR2 reads SMNVEV (reference sequence). CDR3 length: 15 amino acids. V lost 3 bases and J 10 bases, leaving 16 bases between the germline ends.

This clonotype was counted a few times. V gene TRBV15 combines with J gene TRBJ1-1; D uncertain. Trimming left V 3 bases short and J 1 base short, with 6 bases between. CDR3 size: 13 residues. Per germline, CDR1 LNHNV and CDR2 YYDKDF (reference sequence). CDR3 sequence: CATSRDTNTEAFF. CDR3 DNA sequence: TGTGCCACCAGCAGGGATACGAACACTGAAGCTTTCTTT.

The chain carries TRBV12-3 or TRBV12-4 and TRBJ1-2; tentative D call: TRBD1 (6 bases). Deletions cut 2 bases from V and 5 bases from J, with 12 bases between. This CDR3 is built from 14 residues. Written as DNA, the CDR3 is TGTGCCAGCAGTTTAAGCAGGGGCGGATATGGCTACACCTTC. Residues: CASSLSRGGYGYTF.

This clonotype was observed many times. This chain links TRBV7-9 with TRBJ2-7, with TRBD2 as a possible D gene (6 bases). This CDR3 region has 13 residues. CDR1 and CDR2 from the germline V gene are SEHNR and FQNEAQ (reference sequence). The V and J ends lost 0 bases and 5 bases respectively, with 8 bases between them. The CDR3 sequence: CASSLAGGDEQYV. The DNA of the CDR3 is TGTGCCAGCAGCTTAGCGGGCGGGGACGAGCAGTACGTC.

This clonotype was recorded at least ten times. The chain recombines TRBV7-8 with TRBJ2-7; D unclear. The CDR3 extends over 14 amino acids. V lost 2 bases, J lost 4 bases, and 12 bases lay in between. From germline, CDR1 is SGHVS and CDR2 FQNEAQ. The CDR3 DNA sequence: TGTGCCAGCAGCTTAATCGGCCCTTCATACGAGCAGTACTTC. It encodes CASSLIGPSYEQYF.

This clonotype was seen more than once but under ten times. DNA of the CDR3: TGTGCCAGCAGTTTTATAGTAGCGGGGGGCTACGAGCAGTACTTC. This codes for CASSFIVAGGYEQYF. The chain combines TRBV12-3 or TRBV12-4 with TRBJ2-7; 10 positions match TRBD2. The CDR3 length is 15 residues. J was trimmed by 3 bases and V by 3 bases; bases with no gene match: 5.

The J gene is TRBJ2-3, the V gene TRBV2; 8 bases fit TRBD1. Germline loops: CDR1 SNHLY, CDR2 FYNNEI. Trimming at V came to 10 bases and at J to 0 bases, leaving 9 bases not matched to a gene. The CDR3 has 15 residues. CDR3 loop: CAIVGRQGSTDTQYF. The CDR3 DNA follows: TGTGCCATAGTGGGACGACAGGGGAGCACAGATACGCAGTATTTT.

CDR3 DNA: TGTGCCACCGGTCTAAGCAATCAGCCCCAGCATTTT. Its translation is CATGLSNQPQHF. The chain links TRBV19 to TRBJ1-5; no clear D. The CDR3 sequence is 12 residues long. V gave up 10 bases and J gave up 1 base, with 8 bases separating them. Germline V gene sequence: CDR1 LNHDA, CDR2 SQIVND (reference sequence).

This clonotype was found many times. The chain has TRBV7-2 and TRBJ2-7; 8 bases are shared with TRBD2. With 8 bases clipped from V and 4 bases from J, the junction kept 10 bases outside the gene matches. Per the germline V gene, CDR1 is SGHTA and CDR2 is FQGNSA. CDR3 length: 14 residues. CDR3 residues: CASEGSGDFYEQYF. The CDR3 DNA follows: TGTGCCAGCGAAGGTAGCGGGGATTTTTACGAGCAGTACTTC.

This clonotype was counted at least ten times. CDR3 nucleotides: TGTGCCACCGGACAGTTTAGCAATCAGCCCCAGCATTTT. It is translated as CATGQFSNQPQHF. This chain uses TRBV7-2 with TRBJ1-5; maybe TRBD1 (6 bases). The length of the CDR3 is 13 residues. V lost 10 bases and J lost 0, with 10 bases in between. CDR1 is SGHTA and CDR2 is FQGNSA in the germline V gene.

This chain joins TRBV29-1 and TRBJ2-7; the D is unclear. Trimming shortened V by 2 bases and J by 2 bases, and 10 bases separated the two germline ends. The CDR3 is made up of 13 amino acids. Germline CDR1 SQVTM, CDR2 ANQGSEA. This chain's CDR3 is CSVEITEPYEQYF. DNA of the CDR3: TGCAGCGTTGAAATAACAGAGCCCTACGAGCAGTACTTC.

V and J are TRBV19 and TRBJ1-1; D not certain. Germline V gene sequence: CDR1 LNHDA, CDR2 SQIVND (reference sequence). CDR3 length: 12 residues. Trimming left V 8 bases short and J 0 bases short, with 7 bases between. The CDR3 loop reads CASGSMNTEAFF. Here the CDR3 DNA reads TGTGCCAGTGGTAGCATGAACACTGAAGCTTTCTTT.

This clonotype was recorded a few times. The chain is built from TRBV15 and TRBJ1-1; D unclear. The CDR3 runs 13 residues. V was pared by 0 bases and J by 3 bases, with 5 bases between. Looked up from germline, CDR1 is LNHNV and CDR2 is YYDKDF (reference sequence). The CDR3 coding sequence is TGTGCCACCAGCAGAGAAAGGTACACTGAAGCTTTCTTT. It yields the protein CATSRERYTEAFF.

This clonotype was seen at least ten times. The rearrangement joins TRBV7-2 to TRBJ1-1; no clear D gene. Trimming took off 5 bases at V and 2 bases at J, with 15 bases between the two ends. Germline CDR1 reads SGHTA; CDR2 reads FQGNSA. The CDR3 spans 15 residues. The CDR3 DNA reads as TGTGCCAGCAGCATGTCCCCTGGTGGAAACACTGAAGCTTTCTTT. Protein: CASSMSPGGNTEAFF. Together with reference TRBV7-2 and TRBJ1-1, the CDR3 gives the full variable domain: GAGVSQSPSNKVTEKGKDVELRCDPISGHTALYWYRQSLGQGLEFLIYFQGNSAPDKSGLPSDRFSAERTGGSVSTLTIQRTQQEDSAVYLCASSMSPGGNTEAFFGQGTRLTVV.

There are a few counts of this clonotype. The V call is TRBV7-8, the J call TRBJ1-5; no clear D gene. Trimming took off 7 bases at V and 0 bases at J, with 13 bases between the two ends. The length of the CDR3 is 15 residues. CDR1 and CDR2 from the germline V gene are SGHVS and FQNEAQ. CDR3 protein: CASTPNGHSNQPQHF. The CDR3 DNA reads as TGTGCCAGCACCCCGAATGGTCATAGCAATCAGCCCCAGCATTTT.